The sequence of this TCR beta chain was determined in a study of shared clonotypes between healthy human individuals. Across the whole study: Participating donors consisted of two women and a few men aged 18 to 49.

Trimming removed 5 bases from V and 10 bases from J; junction bases left unmatched: 5. The CDR3 length is 12 residues. From germline, CDR1 is MNHEY and CDR2 SMNVEV (reference sequence). Clones were sequenced by immunoSEQ multiplex PCR, and TCRdb holds only the in-frame ones, with some missing. The profile shows over a million clones, roughly 97% of them singletons. The chain recombines TRBV27 with TRBJ2-1; 7 bases fit TRBD1. This TCR was recovered from a man in his thirties or forties in good health. The source material was naive CD4+ T cells sorted from blood. This sample's subset: CD45RA+ positively selected. The DNA for the CDR3 is TGTGCCAGCAGTAGCACAGGGGTGGAGCAGTTCTTC. It is translated as CASSSTGVEQFF.